The rows below give T cell receptor beta chains drawn from one sample of a study of CD8 T cells in ankylosing spondylitis. TCRdb used MiXCR to reprocess the 5' RACE reads, holding one entry per CDR3 protein. This table holds about 340,000 distinct CDR3 sequences, roughly 14% found once. Sample: blood, either unsorted or a sorted T cell fraction (not recorded which). These receptors all come from a male donor with ankylosing spondylitis or in good health (not recorded which). CDR3s include the opening cysteine and the closing phenylalanine or tryptophan. The order of the fields is D gene, V gene, clone size, J gene, CDR3 protein, CDR3 DNA. D genes are given only for firm matches. Clone size is shown for a subset of rows, as once, few, many or a class of expanded clone.

d_gene: TRBD2
v_gene: TRBV3-1
abundance: many
j_gene: TRBJ2-1
CDR3aa: CASSQPGLVGRQFF
CDR3nt: TGTGCCAGCAGCCAACCGGGACTAGTAGGAAGGCAGTTCTTC

d_gene: -
v_gene: TRBV12-3/TRBV12-4
abundance: few
j_gene: TRBJ1-2
CDR3aa: CASSLGRLRDGYTF
CDR3nt: TGTGCCAGCAGTCTTGGACGGCTAAGGGATGGCTACACCTTC

d_gene: TRBD2
v_gene: TRBV5-1
abundance: many
j_gene: TRBJ2-2
CDR3aa: CASSLTPPSGGVSGELFF
CDR3nt: TGCGCCAGCAGCTTGACCCCCCCTAGCGGGGGGGTTTCCGGGGAGCTGTTTTTT

d_gene: TRBD1
v_gene: TRBV5-1
abundance: -
j_gene: TRBJ1-1
CDR3aa: CASSSTGTPNTEAFF
CDR3nt: TGCGCCAGCAGCTCGACAGGGACACCGAACACTGAAGCTTTCTTT

d_gene: TRBD2
v_gene: TRBV3-1
abundance: few
j_gene: TRBJ2-2
CDR3aa: CASSRGLAGGPNTGELFF
CDR3nt: TGTGCCAGCAGCCGAGGACTAGCGGGAGGTCCGAACACCGGGGAGCTGTTTTTT

d_gene: -
v_gene: TRBV5-1
abundance: -
j_gene: TRBJ1-1
CDR3aa: CASSLKSGKTEAFF
CDR3nt: TGCGCCAGCAGCTTAAAGTCAGGGAAGACTGAAGCTTTCTTT

d_gene: TRBD2
v_gene: TRBV7-8
abundance: few
j_gene: TRBJ2-1
CDR3aa: CASSLTSVPNEQFF
CDR3nt: TGTGCCAGCAGCCTAACTAGCGTCCCCAATGAGCAGTTCTTC

d_gene: -
v_gene: TRBV7-9
abundance: -
j_gene: TRBJ1-1
CDR3aa: CASSRHDMNTEAFF
CDR3nt: TGTGCCAGCAGCCGACACGACATGAACACTGAAGCTTTCTTT

d_gene: -
v_gene: TRBV27
abundance: many
j_gene: TRBJ1-6
CDR3aa: CASSLEAAGFSNNSPLHF
CDR3nt: TGTGCCAGCAGTTTGGAGGCGGCCGGGTTCTCGAATAATTCACCCCTCCACTTT

d_gene: TRBD1
v_gene: TRBV5-1
abundance: few
j_gene: TRBJ2-2
CDR3aa: CASSLGGTARNTGELFF
CDR3nt: TGCGCCAGCAGCTTGGGGGGGACAGCCCGGAACACCGGGGAGCTGTTTTTT

d_gene: TRBD2
v_gene: TRBV12-3/TRBV12-4
abundance: -
j_gene: TRBJ2-1
CDR3aa: CASSPGLGVLGEQFF
CDR3nt: TGTGCCAGCAGTCCGGGACTAGGAGTTTTGGGTGAGCAGTTCTTC

d_gene: -
v_gene: TRBV5-1
abundance: many
j_gene: TRBJ2-3
CDR3aa: CASSLDSSSTQYF
CDR3nt: TGCGCCAGCAGCTTGGATTCGAGTAGTACGCAGTATTTT

d_gene: -
v_gene: TRBV7-9
abundance: many
j_gene: TRBJ1-1
CDR3aa: CAGTTGLNTEAFF
CDR3nt: TGTGCCGGAACTACAGGGTTGAACACTGAAGCTTTCTTT

d_gene: -
v_gene: TRBV12-3/TRBV12-4
abundance: many
j_gene: TRBJ2-7
CDR3aa: CASTLGSPYGEQYF
CDR3nt: TGTGCCAGCACCCTGGGAAGCCCCTATGGCGAGCAGTACTTC

d_gene: -
v_gene: TRBV7-9
abundance: few
j_gene: TRBJ1-2
CDR3aa: CASSLGRALSNYGYTF
CDR3nt: TGTGCCAGCAGCTTAGGCCGGGCCCTTTCTAACTATGGCTACACCTTC

d_gene: -
v_gene: TRBV30
abundance: many
j_gene: TRBJ1-2
CDR3aa: CAWSSTIGGYTF
CDR3nt: TGTGCCTGGAGTTCGACGATCGGCGGCTACACCTTC

d_gene: TRBD2
v_gene: TRBV5-1
abundance: -
j_gene: TRBJ2-4
CDR3aa: CASSTAGENIQYF
CDR3nt: TGCGCCAGCTCGACCGCGGGAGAAAACATTCAGTACTTC

d_gene: -
v_gene: TRBV3-1
abundance: many
j_gene: TRBJ2-1
CDR3aa: CASSSATRWDEQFF
CDR3nt: TGTGCCAGCAGCTCGGCTACACGGTGGGATGAGCAGTTCTTC

d_gene: -
v_gene: TRBV20-1
abundance: few
j_gene: TRBJ2-3
CDR3aa: CSATSRGTDTQYF
CDR3nt: TGCAGTGCTACAAGCCGCGGCACAGATACGCAGTATTTT

d_gene: -
v_gene: TRBV5-1
abundance: -
j_gene: TRBJ2-2
CDR3aa: CASSWTATGELFF
CDR3nt: TGCGCCAGCAGCTGGACAGCCACCGGGGAGCTGTTTTTT

d_gene: TRBD2
v_gene: TRBV15
abundance: -
j_gene: TRBJ2-1
CDR3aa: CATSVTSGRPTNEQFF
CDR3nt: TGTGCCACCAGCGTGACTAGCGGGAGGCCGACTAATGAGCAGTTCTTC

d_gene: TRBD1
v_gene: TRBV7-9
abundance: -
j_gene: TRBJ2-7
CDR3aa: CASSFTGVAEQYF
CDR3nt: TGTGCCAGCAGTTTCACAGGGGTAGCGGAGCAGTACTTC

d_gene: -
v_gene: TRBV7-9
abundance: few
j_gene: TRBJ2-6
CDR3aa: CASSSTGANVLTF
CDR3nt: TGTGCCAGCAGCTCTACGGGGGCCAACGTCCTGACTTTC

d_gene: TRBD2
v_gene: TRBV20-1
abundance: many
j_gene: TRBJ2-1
CDR3aa: CSARDWTSGSGNEQFF
CDR3nt: TGCAGTGCTAGAGATTGGACTAGCGGGAGTGGAAATGAGCAGTTCTTC

d_gene: TRBD2
v_gene: TRBV4-1
abundance: -
j_gene: TRBJ2-1
CDR3aa: CASSQESSGSGEQFF
CDR3nt: TGCGCCAGCAGCCAAGAAAGTAGCGGGAGCGGGGAGCAGTTCTTC

d_gene: -
v_gene: TRBV5-1
abundance: few
j_gene: TRBJ2-1
CDR3aa: CASSFDRDEQFF
CDR3nt: TGCGCCAGCAGCTTCGATAGAGATGAGCAGTTCTTC

d_gene: -
v_gene: TRBV10-3
abundance: few
j_gene: TRBJ2-5
CDR3aa: CAISAGETQYF
CDR3nt: TGTGCCATCAGTGCGGGAGAGACCCAGTACTTC

d_gene: TRBD1
v_gene: TRBV4-1
abundance: -
j_gene: TRBJ1-4
CDR3aa: CASSHPAGGEREKLFF
CDR3nt: TGCGCCAGCAGCCACCCAGCAGGGGGTGAAAGAGAAAAACTGTTTTTT

d_gene: -
v_gene: TRBV7-2
abundance: many
j_gene: TRBJ1-1
CDR3aa: CASSLDLSGEYF
CDR3nt: TGTGCCAGCAGCTTAGATTTATCAGGAGAATACTTT

d_gene: TRBD1
v_gene: TRBV6-1
abundance: few
j_gene: TRBJ1-4
CDR3aa: CASRRQGELGEKLFF
CDR3nt: TGTGCCAGCAGAAGACAGGGGGAGCTGGGTGAAAAACTGTTTTTT

d_gene: -
v_gene: TRBV12-3/TRBV12-4
abundance: many
j_gene: TRBJ2-1
CDR3aa: CASSFVPNEQFF
CDR3nt: TGTGCCAGCAGTTTTGTCCCCAATGAGCAGTTCTTC

d_gene: -
v_gene: TRBV4-2
abundance: few
j_gene: TRBJ2-2
CDR3aa: CASSVSKGATGELFF
CDR3nt: TGTGCCAGCAGCGTGTCTAAGGGCGCCACCGGGGAGCTGTTTTTT

d_gene: -
v_gene: TRBV9
abundance: few
j_gene: TRBJ2-7
CDR3aa: CASSGGPLLEQYF
CDR3nt: TGTGCCAGCAGCGGAGGCCCCTTACTAGAGCAGTACTTC

d_gene: -
v_gene: TRBV3-1
abundance: few
j_gene: TRBJ1-6
CDR3aa: CASSQFRAENSPLHF
CDR3nt: TGTGCCAGCAGCCAGTTCAGGGCGGAAAATTCACCCCTCCACTTT

d_gene: -
v_gene: TRBV4-2
abundance: -
j_gene: TRBJ1-1
CDR3aa: CASSQELSNTEAFF
CDR3nt: TGTGCCAGCAGCCAAGAACTGTCGAACACTGAAGCTTTCTTT

d_gene: -
v_gene: TRBV20-1
abundance: many
j_gene: TRBJ2-7
CDR3aa: CSAWSAYEQYF
CDR3nt: TGCAGTGCTTGGTCTGCCTACGAGCAGTACTTC

d_gene: TRBD1
v_gene: TRBV19
abundance: -
j_gene: TRBJ2-7
CDR3aa: CASRGQGATYEQYF
CDR3nt: TGTGCCAGTAGGGGACAGGGGGCCACCTACGAGCAGTACTTC

d_gene: -
v_gene: TRBV3-1
abundance: few
j_gene: TRBJ1-5
CDR3aa: CASSQAGSAGQPQHF
CDR3nt: TGTGCCAGCAGCCAAGCGGGGTCGGCGGGTCAGCCCCAGCATTTT

d_gene: TRBD1
v_gene: TRBV5-1
abundance: many
j_gene: TRBJ1-1
CDR3aa: CASSLAEGRGRTEAFF
CDR3nt: TGCGCCAGCAGCTTGGCGGAGGGCAGGGGGCGGACTGAAGCTTTCTTT

d_gene: -
v_gene: TRBV27
abundance: few
j_gene: TRBJ2-1
CDR3aa: CASISTGRISSEQFF
CDR3nt: TGTGCCAGCATTTCGACTGGGAGAATTAGTAGTGAGCAGTTCTTC

d_gene: TRBD2
v_gene: TRBV7-9
abundance: few
j_gene: TRBJ2-1
CDR3aa: CASSFVAGAYNEQFF
CDR3nt: TGTGCCAGCAGCTTCGTAGCGGGGGCCTACAATGAGCAGTTCTTC

d_gene: -
v_gene: TRBV5-1
abundance: few
j_gene: TRBJ1-4
CDR3aa: CASSPLAGGTGGEKLFF
CDR3nt: TGCGCCAGCAGCCCGCTCGCCGGCGGGACCGGCGGGGAAAAACTGTTTTTT

d_gene: TRBD2
v_gene: TRBV5-1
abundance: few
j_gene: TRBJ2-3
CDR3aa: CASSLARGGSTDTQYF
CDR3nt: TGCGCCAGCAGCTTGGCTCGCGGGGGGAGCACAGATACGCAGTATTTT

d_gene: TRBD2
v_gene: TRBV9
abundance: -
j_gene: TRBJ2-3
CDR3aa: CASSTGTSGTDTQYF
CDR3nt: TGTGCCAGCAGTACTGGGACTAGCGGCACAGATACGCAGTATTTT

d_gene: -
v_gene: TRBV30
abundance: few
j_gene: TRBJ1-1
CDR3aa: CAWSDWAFRGFNTEAFF
CDR3nt: TGTGCCTGGAGTGACTGGGCTTTCCGGGGTTTCAACACTGAAGCTTTCTTT

d_gene: -
v_gene: TRBV18
abundance: few
j_gene: TRBJ2-2
CDR3aa: CASSWGGSTAGELFF
CDR3nt: TGTGCCAGCTCATGGGGAGGATCTACCGCCGGGGAGCTGTTTTTT

d_gene: TRBD1
v_gene: TRBV5-1
abundance: many
j_gene: TRBJ1-1
CDR3aa: CASSLETGVTEAFF
CDR3nt: TGCGCCAGCAGCTTGGAGACAGGGGTGACTGAAGCTTTCTTT

d_gene: TRBD1
v_gene: TRBV19
abundance: -
j_gene: TRBJ1-1
CDR3aa: CASSIPGQVNTEAFF
CDR3nt: TGTGCCAGTAGTATACCGGGACAGGTGAACACTGAAGCTTTCTTT

d_gene: TRBD2
v_gene: TRBV10-3
abundance: few
j_gene: TRBJ2-1
CDR3aa: CAISDKGTSGTEQFF
CDR3nt: TGTGCCATCAGTGATAAAGGGACTAGCGGGACTGAGCAGTTCTTC